This TCR beta chain was retrieved from a study of T cell changes during pregnancy in multiple sclerosis. Trimming shortened V by 4 bases and J by 4 bases, and 15 bases separated the two germline ends. Germline assignment: CDR1 SGHRS and CDR2 YFSETQ. The CDR3 totals 15 residues. The data were produced by immunoSEQ multiplex PCR, yet TCRdb's version contains in-frame clones alone and is incomplete. The table lists some 110,000 clones, 85% to 95% of them singletons. The sample holds one count of this clone. The source of this sequence is a female donor with multiple sclerosis, enrolled in a pregnancy study. The chain combines TRBV5-1 with TRBJ2-1; D possibly corresponds to TRBD2 (6 bases). This specimen consisted of peripheral blood, obtained after pregnancy. The CDR3 spells CASSIQGGLYNEQFF. CDR3 nucleotides: TGCGCCAGCAGCATTCAGGGAGGCCTTTACAATGAGCAGTTCTTC. Full variable domain (outside the CDR3, taken from reference TRBV5-1 and TRBJ2-1): KAGVTQTPRYLIKTRGQQVTLSCSPISGHRSVSWYQQTPGQGLQFLFEYFSETQRNKGNFPGRFSGRQFSNSRSEMNVSTLELGDSALYLCASSIQGGLYNEQFFGPGTRLTVL.